The present T cell receptor beta chain was sequenced within a study of T-cell reconstitution after alpha-beta-depleted transplantation in children (dated by TCRdb to 2015 to 2016). Regarding the research as a whole: Using TCR repertoire profiling, the study followed T-cell immune reconstitution in a quantitative way in children after TCRalphabeta/CD19-depleted allogeneic hematopoietic cell transplantation.

Receptor amplification or capture employed PCR. Reads for this sample came from an Illumina HiSeq 2500. TCR libraries were prepared with molecular barcoding, using unique molecular identifiers to normalize TCRbeta repertoire quantification. TCRdb reanalyzed the raw reads on its own, using fastp at Q25 for trimming and MiXCR for clone calling, and kept in-frame beta chains. Rows are unified per CDR3 protein, each entry keeping the most common DNA and genes. Present in this sample are approximately 510,000 distinct CDR3 sequences, about 16% of which were seen just once. The biggest ten clones account for 2.5% to 4% of the sample. CDR1 and CDR2, looked up from the germline V gene (reference sequence), are MNHEY and SMNVEV. Trimmed from V: 4 bases; trimmed from J: 9 bases; junction bases lacking a gene match: 7. The CDR3 runs 15 amino acids, cysteine and phenylalanine included. Only the CDR3 region is kept as DNA, spanning 45 bases read in frame from base 1.

There are a few counts of this clonotype. Its antigen is still unknown. No base qualities exist here, and no much larger clone lies one base off it. The TCR comes from a human donor who donated a stem cell graft to a child with acute lymphoblastic leukemia. The chain uses TRBV27 and TRBJ2-1, with 12 bases aligning to TRBD2. This specimen consisted of PBMCs from the stem cell graft donor, obtained from the stem cell graft. The CDR3 reads CASSSGLAGYLEQFF. The nucleotide sequence reads TGTGCCAGCAGTTCAGGACTAGCGGGGTATCTTGAGCAGTTCTTC.